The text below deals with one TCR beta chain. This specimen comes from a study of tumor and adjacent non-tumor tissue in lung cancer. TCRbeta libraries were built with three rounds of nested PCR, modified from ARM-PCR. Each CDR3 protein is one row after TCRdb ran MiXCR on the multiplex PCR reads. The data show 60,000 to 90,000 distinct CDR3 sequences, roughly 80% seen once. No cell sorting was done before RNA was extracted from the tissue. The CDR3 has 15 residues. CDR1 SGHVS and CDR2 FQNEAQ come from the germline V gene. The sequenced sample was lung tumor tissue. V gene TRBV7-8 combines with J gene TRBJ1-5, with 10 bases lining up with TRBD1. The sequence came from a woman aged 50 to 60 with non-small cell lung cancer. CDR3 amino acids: CVGSYGTGEHQPQHF. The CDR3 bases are TGTGTCGGCAGCTACGGGACAGGGGAGCATCAGCCCCAGCATTTT.